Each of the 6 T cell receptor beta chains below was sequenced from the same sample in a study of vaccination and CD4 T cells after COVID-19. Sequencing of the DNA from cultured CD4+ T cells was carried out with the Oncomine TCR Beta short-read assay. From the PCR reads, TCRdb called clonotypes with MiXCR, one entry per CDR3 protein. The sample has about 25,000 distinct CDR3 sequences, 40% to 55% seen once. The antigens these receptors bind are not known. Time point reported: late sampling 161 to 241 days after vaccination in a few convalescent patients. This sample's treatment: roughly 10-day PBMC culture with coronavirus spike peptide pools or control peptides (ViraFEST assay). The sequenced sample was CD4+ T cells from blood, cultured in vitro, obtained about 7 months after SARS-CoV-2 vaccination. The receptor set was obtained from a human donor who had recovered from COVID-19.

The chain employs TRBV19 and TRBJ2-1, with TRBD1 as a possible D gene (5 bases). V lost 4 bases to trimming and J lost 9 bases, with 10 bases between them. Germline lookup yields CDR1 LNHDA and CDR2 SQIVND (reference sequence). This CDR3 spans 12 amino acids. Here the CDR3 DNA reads TGTGCCAGTAGTACCTCAGGGATTGAGCAGTTCTTC. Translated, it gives CASSTSGIEQFF.

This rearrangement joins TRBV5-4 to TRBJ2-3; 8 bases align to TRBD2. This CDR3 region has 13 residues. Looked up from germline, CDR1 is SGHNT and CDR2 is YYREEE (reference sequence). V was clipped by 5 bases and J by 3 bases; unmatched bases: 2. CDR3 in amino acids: CASSIAGTDTQYF. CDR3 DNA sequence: TGTGCCAGCAGTATAGCGGGAACAGATACGCAGTATTTT.

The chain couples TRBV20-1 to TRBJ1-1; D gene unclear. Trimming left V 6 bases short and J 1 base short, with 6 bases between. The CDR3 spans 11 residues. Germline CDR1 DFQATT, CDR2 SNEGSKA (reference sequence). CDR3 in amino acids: CSAPSNTEAFF. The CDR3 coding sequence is TGCAGTGCCCCGTCGAACACTGAAGCTTTCTTT.

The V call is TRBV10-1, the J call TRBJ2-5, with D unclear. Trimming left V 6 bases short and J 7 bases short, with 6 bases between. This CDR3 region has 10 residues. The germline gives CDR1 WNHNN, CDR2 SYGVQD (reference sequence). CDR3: CASSLGTQYF. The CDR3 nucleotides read TGCGCCAGCAGCCTGGGGACCCAGTACTTC.

CDR3 protein: CASSLVGRTDTQYF. The CDR3 DNA reads TGTGCCAGCAGCCTGGTGGGCCGCACAGATACGCAGTATTTT. V is TRBV7-3 and J is TRBJ2-3; D call uncertain. Trimming shortened V by 5 bases and J by 1 base, and 10 bases separated the two germline ends. CDR1 is SGHTA, CDR2 FQGTGA, per germline. This CDR3 comprises 14 residues.

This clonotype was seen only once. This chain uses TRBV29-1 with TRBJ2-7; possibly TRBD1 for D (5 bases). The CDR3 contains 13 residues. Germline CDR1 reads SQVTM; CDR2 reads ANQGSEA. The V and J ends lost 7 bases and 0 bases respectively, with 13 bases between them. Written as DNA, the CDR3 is TGCAGCGCGACAGCCTCGAGCTCCTACGAGCAGTACTTC. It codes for CSATASSSYEQYF.